The clone carrying this TCR beta chain was observed once. What it binds is unknown. The data are from a study of shared clonotypes between healthy human individuals. Study context: Samples came from two female and a few male donors aged 18 to 49.

The assay was immunoSEQ multiplex PCR, and TCRdb's table has in-frame clones only and misses some. The sample contains about 1.5 million clones, around 98% of which appear only once. The study's findings and limits: Compared with memory subsets, naive subsets generally had larger estimated richness. Despite large depth, rarefaction showed incomplete sorted-subset sequencing.

CD4+ cells yielded CD45RA+ naive and CD45RA-negative memory subsets. The CDR3 is 11 amino acids. The germline gives CDR1 SEHNR, CDR2 FQNEAQ (reference sequence). The V and J ends lost 7 bases and 5 bases respectively, with 5 bases between them. The chain joins TRBV7-9 to TRBJ2-2; D remains unclear. This clonotype was obtained from a man aged 25 to 40 in good health. Material for sequencing was naive CD4+ T cells sorted from blood. Subset reported: CD45RA+ positively selected. The CDR3 DNA sequence: TGTGCCAGCATACAAACCGGGGAGCTGTTTTTT. Its translation: CASIQTGELFF.